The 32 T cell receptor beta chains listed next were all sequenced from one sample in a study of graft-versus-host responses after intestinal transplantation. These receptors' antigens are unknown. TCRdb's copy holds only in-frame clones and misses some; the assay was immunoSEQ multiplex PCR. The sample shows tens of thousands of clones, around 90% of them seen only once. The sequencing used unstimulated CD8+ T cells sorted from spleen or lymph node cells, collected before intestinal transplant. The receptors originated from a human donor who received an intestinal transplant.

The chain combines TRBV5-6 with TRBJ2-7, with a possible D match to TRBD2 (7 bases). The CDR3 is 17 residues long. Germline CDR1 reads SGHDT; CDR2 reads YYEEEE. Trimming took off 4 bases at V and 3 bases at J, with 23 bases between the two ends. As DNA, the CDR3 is TGTGCCAGCAGCATCTACTCCGGGTGGGGGGGCGACTACGAGCAGTACTTC. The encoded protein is CASSIYSGWGGDYEQYF.

This chain's CDR3 is CSGTAGYEQYF. CDR3 nucleotide sequence: TGCAGCGGGACCGCGGGGTACGAGCAGTACTTC. The V call is TRBV29-1, the J call TRBJ2-7; D is perhaps TRBD2 (6 bases). This CDR3 is built from 11 residues. Germline assignment: CDR1 SQVTM and CDR2 ANQGSEA. Deletions cut 7 bases from V and 4 bases from J, with 11 bases between.

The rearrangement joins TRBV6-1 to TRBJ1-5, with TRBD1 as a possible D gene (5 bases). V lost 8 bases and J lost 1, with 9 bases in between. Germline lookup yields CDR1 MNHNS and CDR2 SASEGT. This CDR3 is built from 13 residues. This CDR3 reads CASWGRSNQPQHF. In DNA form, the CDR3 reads TGTGCCAGCTGGGGGAGGAGCAATCAGCCCCAGCATTTT.

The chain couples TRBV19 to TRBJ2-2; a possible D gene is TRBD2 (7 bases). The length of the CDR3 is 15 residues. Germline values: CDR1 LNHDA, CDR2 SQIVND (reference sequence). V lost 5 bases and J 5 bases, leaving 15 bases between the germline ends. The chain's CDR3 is CASSLGGHWTGELFF. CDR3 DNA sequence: TGTGCCAGTAGTTTGGGGGGGCATTGGACCGGGGAGCTGTTTTTT.

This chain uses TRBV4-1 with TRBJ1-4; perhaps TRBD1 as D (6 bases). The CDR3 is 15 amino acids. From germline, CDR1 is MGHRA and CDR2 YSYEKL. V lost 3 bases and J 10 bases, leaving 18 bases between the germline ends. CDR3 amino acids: CASSQPSRDIRKLFF. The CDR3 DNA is TGCGCCAGCAGCCAGCCCAGCCGGGACATAAGAAAACTGTTTTTT.

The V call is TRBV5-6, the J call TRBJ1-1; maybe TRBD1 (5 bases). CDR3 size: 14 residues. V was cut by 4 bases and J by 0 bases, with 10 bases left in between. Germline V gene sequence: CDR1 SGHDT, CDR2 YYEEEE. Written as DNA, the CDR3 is TGTGCCAGCAGCCTAGGGGATCTGAACACTGAAGCTTTCTTT. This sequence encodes CASSLGDLNTEAFF.

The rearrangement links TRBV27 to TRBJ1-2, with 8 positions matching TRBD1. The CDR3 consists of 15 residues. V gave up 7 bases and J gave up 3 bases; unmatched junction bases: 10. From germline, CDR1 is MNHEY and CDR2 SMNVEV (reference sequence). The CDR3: CASKQGGQVHYGYTF. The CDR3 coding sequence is TGTGCCAGCAAACAGGGGGGCCAGGTCCACTATGGCTACACCTTC.

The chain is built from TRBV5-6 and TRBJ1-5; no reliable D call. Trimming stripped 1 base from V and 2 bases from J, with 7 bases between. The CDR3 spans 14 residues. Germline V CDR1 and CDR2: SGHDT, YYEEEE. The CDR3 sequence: CASSLFEGNQPQHF. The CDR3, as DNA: TGTGCCAGCAGCTTGTTCGAGGGCAATCAGCCCCAGCATTTT.

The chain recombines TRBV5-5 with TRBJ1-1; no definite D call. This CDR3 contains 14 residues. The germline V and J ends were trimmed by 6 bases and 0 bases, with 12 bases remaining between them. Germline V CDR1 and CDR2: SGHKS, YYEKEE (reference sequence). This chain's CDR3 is CASMQASMNTEAFF. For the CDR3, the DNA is TGTGCCAGCATGCAGGCCAGCATGAACACTGAAGCTTTCTTT.

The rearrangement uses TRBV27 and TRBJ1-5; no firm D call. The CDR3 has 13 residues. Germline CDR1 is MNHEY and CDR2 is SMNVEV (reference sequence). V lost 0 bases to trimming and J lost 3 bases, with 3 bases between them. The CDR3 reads CASSLSSNQPQHF. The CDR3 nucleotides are TGTGCCAGCAGTTTATCCTCCAATCAGCCCCAGCATTTT.

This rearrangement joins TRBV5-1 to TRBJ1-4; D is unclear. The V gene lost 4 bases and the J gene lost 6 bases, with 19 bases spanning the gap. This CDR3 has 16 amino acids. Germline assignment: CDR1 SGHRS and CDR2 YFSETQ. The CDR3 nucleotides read TGCGCCAGCAGCCGAACGAGTCCGGCGGCTGATGAAAAACTGTTTTTT. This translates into CASSRTSPAADEKLFF.

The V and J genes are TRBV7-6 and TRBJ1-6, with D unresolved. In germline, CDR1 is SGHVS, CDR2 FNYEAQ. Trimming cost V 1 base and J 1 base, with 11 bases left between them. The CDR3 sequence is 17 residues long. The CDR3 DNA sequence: TGTGCCAGCAGCTTAGGCTCAGGTGGATCCTATAATTCACCCCTCCACTTT. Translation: CASSLGSGGSYNSPLHF.

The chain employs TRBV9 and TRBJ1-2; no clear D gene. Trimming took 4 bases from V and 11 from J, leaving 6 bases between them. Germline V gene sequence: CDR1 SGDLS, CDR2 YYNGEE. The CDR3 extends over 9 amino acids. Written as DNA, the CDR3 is TGTGCCAGCAGCCCCGGGTACACCTTC. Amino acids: CASSPGYTF.

The CDR3 here is CASSARASGGNEQFF. The CDR3 bases are TGTGCCAGCAGCGCTCGGGCTAGCGGGGGCAATGAGCAGTTCTTC. This rearrangement joins TRBV7-2 to TRBJ2-1, with TRBD2 matching 10 bases. The V and J ends lost 5 bases and 6 bases, in that order; junction bases with no gene match: 7. The germline gives CDR1 SGHTA, CDR2 FQGNSA. The CDR3 consists of 15 residues. Looking up the rest from reference TRBV7-2 and TRBJ2-1 gives the full variable domain: GAGVSQSPSNKVTEKGKDVELRCDPISGHTALYWYRQSLGQGLEFLIYFQGNSAPDKSGLPSDRFSAERTGGSVSTLTIQRTQQEDSAVYLCASSARASGGNEQFFGPGTRLTVL.

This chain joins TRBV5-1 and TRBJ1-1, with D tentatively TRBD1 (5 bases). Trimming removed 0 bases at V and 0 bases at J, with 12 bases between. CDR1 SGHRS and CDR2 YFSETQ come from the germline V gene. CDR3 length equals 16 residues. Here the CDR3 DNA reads TGCGCCAGCAGCTTGGCCCCGACAGTCCTGAACACTGAAGCTTTCTTT. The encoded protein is CASSLAPTVLNTEAFF.

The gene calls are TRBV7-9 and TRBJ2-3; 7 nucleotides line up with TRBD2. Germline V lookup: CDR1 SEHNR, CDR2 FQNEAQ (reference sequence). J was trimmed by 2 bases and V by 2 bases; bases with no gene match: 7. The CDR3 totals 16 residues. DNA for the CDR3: TGTGCCAGCAGCTTAAGGGAGGGATCTAACACAGATACGCAGTATTTT. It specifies CASSLREGSNTDTQYF.

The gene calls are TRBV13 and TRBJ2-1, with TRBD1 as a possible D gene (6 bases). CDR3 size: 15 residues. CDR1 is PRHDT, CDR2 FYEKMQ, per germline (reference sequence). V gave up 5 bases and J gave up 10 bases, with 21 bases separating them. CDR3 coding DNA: TGTGCCAGCAGCGAGGAGGTGGGGGCCGTAAAAGAGCAGTTCTTC. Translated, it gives CASSEEVGAVKEQFF.

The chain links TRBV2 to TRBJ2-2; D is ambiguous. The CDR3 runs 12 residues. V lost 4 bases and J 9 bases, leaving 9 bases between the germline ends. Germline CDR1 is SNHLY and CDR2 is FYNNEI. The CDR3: CASSVIFRELFF. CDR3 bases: TGTGCCAGCAGTGTAATTTTTCGGGAGCTGTTTTTT.

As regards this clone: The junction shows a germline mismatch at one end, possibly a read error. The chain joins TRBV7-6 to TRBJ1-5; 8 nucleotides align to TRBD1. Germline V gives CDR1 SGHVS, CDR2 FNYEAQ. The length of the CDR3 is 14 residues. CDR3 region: CASSPGTGNQPHHF. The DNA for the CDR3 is TGTGCCAGCAGCCCCGGGACAGGCAATCAGCCCCATCATTTT.

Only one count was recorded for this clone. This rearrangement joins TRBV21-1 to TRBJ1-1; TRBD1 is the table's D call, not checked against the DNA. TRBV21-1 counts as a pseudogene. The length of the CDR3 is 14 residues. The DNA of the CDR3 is TGTGCCAGCAGGACAGGGGACATGAACACTGAAGCTTTCTTT. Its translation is CASRTGDMNTEAFF.

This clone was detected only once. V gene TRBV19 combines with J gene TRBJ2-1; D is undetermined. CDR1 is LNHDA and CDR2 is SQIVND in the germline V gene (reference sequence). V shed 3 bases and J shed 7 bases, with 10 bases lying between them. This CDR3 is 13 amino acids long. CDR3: CASSMGTGNEQFF. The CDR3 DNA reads TGTGCCAGTAGTATGGGCACTGGGAATGAGCAGTTCTTC. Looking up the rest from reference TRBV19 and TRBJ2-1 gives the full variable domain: DGGITQSPKYLFRKEGQNVTLSCEQNLNHDAMYWYRQDPGQGLRLIYYSQIVNDFQKGDIAEGYSVSREKKESFPLTVTSAQKNPTAFYLCASSMGTGNEQFFGPGTRLTVL.

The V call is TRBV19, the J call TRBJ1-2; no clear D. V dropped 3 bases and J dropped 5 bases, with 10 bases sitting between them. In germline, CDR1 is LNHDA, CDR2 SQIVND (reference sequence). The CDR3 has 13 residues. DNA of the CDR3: TGTGCCAGTAGTATTGGCCCGGGGTATGGCTACACCTTC. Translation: CASSIGPGYGYTF. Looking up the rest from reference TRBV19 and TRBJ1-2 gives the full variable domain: DGGITQSPKYLFRKEGQNVTLSCEQNLNHDAMYWYRQDPGQGLRLIYYSQIVNDFQKGDIAEGYSVSREKKESFPLTVTSAQKNPTAFYLCASSIGPGYGYTFGSGTRLTVV.

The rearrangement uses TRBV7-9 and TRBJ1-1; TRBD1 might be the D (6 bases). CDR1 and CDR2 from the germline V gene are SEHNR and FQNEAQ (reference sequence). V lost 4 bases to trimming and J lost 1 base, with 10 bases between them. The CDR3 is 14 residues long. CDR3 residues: CASSYGQTNTEAFF. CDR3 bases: TGTGCCAGCAGCTATGGACAGACGAACACTGAAGCTTTCTTT.

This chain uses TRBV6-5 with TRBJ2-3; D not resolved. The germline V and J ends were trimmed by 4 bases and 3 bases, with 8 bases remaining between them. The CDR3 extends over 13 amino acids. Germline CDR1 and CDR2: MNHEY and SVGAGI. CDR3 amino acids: CASSSGFTDTQYF. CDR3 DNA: TGTGCCAGCAGTTCGGGTTTTACAGATACGCAGTATTTT.

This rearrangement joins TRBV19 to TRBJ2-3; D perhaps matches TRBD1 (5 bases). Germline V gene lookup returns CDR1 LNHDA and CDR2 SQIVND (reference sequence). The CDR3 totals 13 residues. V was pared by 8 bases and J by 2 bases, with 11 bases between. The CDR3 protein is CASLGHSTDTQYF. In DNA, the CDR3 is TGTGCCAGTCTAGGACACTCCACAGATACGCAGTATTTT.

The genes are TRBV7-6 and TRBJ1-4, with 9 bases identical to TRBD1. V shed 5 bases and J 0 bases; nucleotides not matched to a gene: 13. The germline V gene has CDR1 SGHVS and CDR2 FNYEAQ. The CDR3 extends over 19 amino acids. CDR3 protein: CASSQLVPGQGSTNEKLFF. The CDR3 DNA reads TGTGCCAGCAGCCAACTAGTACCGGGACAGGGTTCAACTAATGAAAAACTGTTTTTT.

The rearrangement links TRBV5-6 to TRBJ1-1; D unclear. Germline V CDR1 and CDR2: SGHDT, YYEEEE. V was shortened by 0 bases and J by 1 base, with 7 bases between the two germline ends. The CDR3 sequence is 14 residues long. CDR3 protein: CASSLEWANTEAFF. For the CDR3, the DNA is TGTGCCAGCAGCTTGGAGTGGGCGAACACTGAAGCTTTCTTT.

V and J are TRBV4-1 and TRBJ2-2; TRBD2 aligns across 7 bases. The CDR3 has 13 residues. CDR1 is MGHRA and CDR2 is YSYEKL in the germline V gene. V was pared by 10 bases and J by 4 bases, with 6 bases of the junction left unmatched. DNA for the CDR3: TGCGCCACCGGGGGGTCGGGCACCGGGGAGCTGTTTTTT. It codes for CATGGSGTGELFF.

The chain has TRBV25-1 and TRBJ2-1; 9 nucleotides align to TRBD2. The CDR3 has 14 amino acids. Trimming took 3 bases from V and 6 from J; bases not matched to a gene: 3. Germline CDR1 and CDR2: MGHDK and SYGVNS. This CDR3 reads CASSDAGGGNEQFF. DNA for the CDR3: TGTGCCAGCAGTGATGCGGGGGGGGGCAATGAGCAGTTCTTC.

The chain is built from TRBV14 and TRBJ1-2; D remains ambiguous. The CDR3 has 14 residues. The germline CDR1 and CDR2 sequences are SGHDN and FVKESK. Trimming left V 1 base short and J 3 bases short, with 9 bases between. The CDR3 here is CASSQVGGHYGYTF. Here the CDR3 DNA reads TGTGCCAGCAGCCAAGTAGGAGGCCACTATGGCTACACCTTC. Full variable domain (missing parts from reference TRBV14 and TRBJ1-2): EAGVTQFPSHSVIEKGQTVTLRCDPISGHDNLYWYRRVMGKEIKFLLHFVKESKQDESGMPNNRFLAERTGGTYSTLKVQPAELEDSGVYFCASSQVGGHYGYTFGSGTRLTVV.

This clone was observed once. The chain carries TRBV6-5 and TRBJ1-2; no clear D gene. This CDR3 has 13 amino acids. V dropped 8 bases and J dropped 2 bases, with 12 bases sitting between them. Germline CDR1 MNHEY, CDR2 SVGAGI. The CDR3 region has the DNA TGTGCCAGCGGGCTGGGAGCGAACTATGGCTACACCTTC. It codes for CASGLGANYGYTF.

The CDR3 DNA is TGTGCCAGCAGCGTAGACAGGTCGAACACTGAAGCTTTCTTT. The encoded protein is CASSVDRSNTEAFF. This sequence joins TRBV9 and TRBJ1-1; TRBD1 is a possible D gene (5 bases). This CDR3 is 14 amino acids long. CDR1 and CDR2 from the germline V gene are SGDLS and YYNGEE. Trimming cost V 0 bases and J 1 base, with 7 bases left between them.